The clone carrying this T cell receptor (beta chain) was recorded at least ten times. The antigen remains undetermined. This entry is derived from a study of T cells in Graves' hyperthyroidism and ophthalmopathy. RNA transcripts provided the source from which TCR beta CDR3 regions were amplified. The TCR CDR3 was amplified in a first-round RT-PCR using the HTBI primer set. Each CDR3 protein gets one entry after TCRdb re-called the multiplex PCR reads with MiXCR. The sample shows about 840,000 distinct CDR3 sequences, around 38% of them seen only once. Findings and caveats of the study: Blood also contained most expanded thyroid clonotypes above 0.001.

V was pared by 0 bases and J by 3 bases, with 5 bases between. The length of the CDR3 is 14 residues. Per germline, CDR1 LNHNV and CDR2 YYDKDF (reference sequence). Sequenced: blood. The chain combines TRBV15 with TRBJ2-2, with D perhaps matching TRBD1 or TRBD2 (5 bases each). This receptor was identified in a man between 18 and 29 years old with Graves' hyperthyroidism. The CDR3 region has the DNA TGTGCCACCAGCAGAGAGGGGGACACCGGGGAGCTGTTTTTT. Its translation is CATSREGDTGELFF.